These 22 T cell receptor beta chains were all obtained from the same sample, sequenced in a study of control samples from healthy donors and cancer patients. Generated by immunoSEQ multiplex PCR, the TCRdb table keeps only in-frame clones and is missing some. The profile shows 100,000 to 150,000 clones, 80% to 95% of them singletons. Sequenced: blood. The receptors come from a man aged 18 to 30 in good health.

CDR3 sequence reads: CASREGGSYNSPLHF. Here the CDR3 DNA reads TGTGCCAGCAGGGAGGGGGGTTCCTATAATTCACCCCTCCACTTT. The chain is built from TRBV2 and TRBJ1-6, with D possibly being TRBD1 (6 bases). In germline, CDR1 is SNHLY, CDR2 FYNNEI. Trimming stripped 6 bases from V and 1 base from J, with 10 bases between. The CDR3 has 15 residues.

The V and J genes are TRBV25-1 and TRBJ1-4; 7 bases match TRBD1. J gave up 7 bases and V 0 bases, and 5 bases lay outside the gene matches. Germline values: CDR1 MGHDK, CDR2 SYGVNS. The CDR3 is made up of 15 amino acids. CDR3: CASSEYRGGSEKLFF. The CDR3 coding sequence is TGTGCCAGCAGTGAATATAGAGGGGGCTCTGAAAAACTGTTTTTT.

V usage is TRBV7-3 and J usage is TRBJ2-2; D is perhaps TRBD1 (6 bases). The CDR3 has 14 residues. V was trimmed by 4 bases and J by 4 bases, leaving 10 bases between them. Germline lookup yields CDR1 SGHTA and CDR2 FQGTGA. The CDR3 sequence: CASSSGQSTGELFF. The CDR3 DNA sequence: TGTGCCAGCAGCTCTGGACAGAGCACCGGGGAGCTGTTTTTT.

This clone was counted a single time. CDR3 sequence reads: CASRGVRVSGYTF. The CDR3 coding sequence is TGTGCCAGCAGGGGGGTACGGGTCTCTGGCTACACCTTC. The V and J genes are TRBV2 and TRBJ1-2; possibly TRBD1 for D (5 bases). V lost 6 bases and J lost 7, with 15 bases in between. CDR3 length equals 13 residues. CDR1 is SNHLY and CDR2 is FYNNEI in the germline V gene.

V gene TRBV5-3 combines with J gene TRBJ1-4, with 8 bases that match TRBD1. TRBV5-3 is recorded as an ORF, its role being uncertain. The CDR3 has 17 amino acids. J was trimmed by 8 bases and V by 1 base; bases with no gene match: 13. CDR3: CARSLTGYGGQEEKLFF. The CDR3 nucleotides read TGTGCCAGAAGCTTGACAGGGTACGGGGGACAGGAGGAAAAACTGTTTTTT.

The chain employs TRBV10-3 and TRBJ2-7; D is possibly TRBD2 (7 bases). The V gene's germline CDR1 is ENHRY and CDR2 SYGVKD. V lost 3 bases to trimming and J lost 4 bases, with 10 bases between them. There are 13 residues in the CDR3. CDR3 DNA sequence: TGTGCCATCAGTGACGGGGGGCAATACGAGCAGTACTTC. Protein: CAISDGGQYEQYF.

This chain uses TRBV9 with TRBJ2-2; TRBD2 aligns across 8 bases. CDR1 is SGDLS and CDR2 is YYNGEE in the germline V gene. Trimming at V came to 0 bases and at J to 1 base, leaving 8 bases not matched to a gene. This CDR3 has 18 residues. The CDR3 spells CASSVAGVSGGNTGELFF. The CDR3 coding sequence is TGTGCCAGCAGCGTAGCGGGGGTCAGCGGGGGGAACACCGGGGAGCTGTTTTTT.

This chain joins TRBV18 and TRBJ1-1, with TRBD1 matching over 10 bases. Germline V gene sequence: CDR1 KGHSH, CDR2 LQKENI. The CDR3 sequence is 17 residues long. Losses at the gene ends were 3 bases for V and 3 bases for J; bases not matched to a gene: 10. CDR3 sequence: CASSPRPGTGADTEAFF. CDR3 DNA: TGTGCCAGCTCACCCAGACCCGGGACAGGGGCGGACACTGAAGCTTTCTTT.

Sample share makes this clone medium-sized. The chain is built from TRBV6-4 and TRBJ2-2; 8 nucleotides align to TRBD2. Germline V CDR1 and CDR2: MRHNA, SNTAGT. The CDR3 is made up of 14 amino acids. With V trimmed by 4 bases and J by 4 bases, 2 bases remained unmatched. The CDR3 is CASSAGTSTGELFF. The CDR3 DNA follows: TGTGCCAGCAGTGCCGGGACTAGCACCGGGGAGCTGTTTTTT.

This chain joins TRBV29-1 and TRBJ1-1; D perhaps matches TRBD1 (6 bases). CDR3 length: 12 amino acids. Germline V gene data show CDR1 as SQVTM and CDR2 as ANQGSEA. V shed 2 bases and J shed 3 bases, with 7 bases lying between them. The DNA of the CDR3 is TGCAGCGTTGAAAGGACAGACACTGAAGCTTTCTTT. Translation gives CSVERTDTEAFF.

This chain uses TRBV5-5 with TRBJ1-5; D might be TRBD1 (6 bases). Germline CDR1 reads SGHKS; CDR2 reads YYEKEE (reference sequence). The CDR3 is 14 amino acids. Between the trimmed V and J ends, which lost 0 bases and 3 bases, there was a span of 7 bases. CDR3 residues: CASSLGQDNQPQHF. The CDR3 nucleotides read TGTGCCAGCAGCTTGGGACAGGACAATCAGCCCCAGCATTTT.

This chain uses TRBV6-1 with TRBJ2-1; 9 bases match TRBD2. The CDR3 length is 16 residues. Germline V gene lookup returns CDR1 MNHNS and CDR2 SASEGT. With 4 bases clipped from V and 4 bases from J, the junction kept 8 bases outside the gene matches. The chain's CDR3 is CASSAGRGGRYNEQFF. The DNA of the CDR3 is TGTGCCAGCAGTGCGGGGCGGGGGGGCCGGTACAATGAGCAGTTCTTC.

The chain has TRBV5-6 and TRBJ2-7, with D tentatively TRBD1 (6 bases). Germline CDR1 is SGHDT and CDR2 is YYEEEE. This CDR3 region has 15 residues. V was pared by 2 bases and J by 3 bases, with 15 bases between. The CDR3 loop is CASSFRDTGIYEQYF. The CDR3 nucleotides read TGTGCCAGCAGCTTCCGGGACACGGGAATCTACGAGCAGTACTTC.

This chain links TRBV19 with TRBJ2-7; 9 bases are shared with TRBD1. Germline V CDR1 and CDR2: LNHDA, SQIVND (reference sequence). This CDR3 is 14 amino acids long. Germline trimming cut 1 base from V and 4 bases from J; bases unmatched to any gene: 2. The CDR3 here is CASSIGGQGYEQYF. CDR3 sequence (DNA): TGTGCCAGTAGTATAGGCGGACAGGGGTACGAGCAGTACTTC.

CDR3 coding DNA: TGTGCCAGCAGTGAAGCGGACGGGAACTATGGCTACACCTTC. This codes for CASSEADGNYGYTF. V and J are TRBV6-1 and TRBJ1-2; D not resolved. The germline CDR1 and CDR2 sequences are MNHNS and SASEGT. CDR3 length: 14 residues. V gave up 0 bases and J gave up 2 bases, with 7 bases separating them.

The chain recombines TRBV14 with TRBJ1-2; no definite D call. V dropped 4 bases and J dropped 3 bases, with 9 bases sitting between them. Germline V CDR1 and CDR2: SGHDN, FVKESK. The CDR3 consists of 13 residues. The CDR3 protein is CASSPGRYYGYTF. CDR3 bases: TGTGCCAGCAGCCCTGGACGGTACTATGGCTACACCTTC.

V is TRBV19 and J is TRBJ1-3; TRBD1 matches at 8 bases. This CDR3 region has 15 residues. Trimming took 6 bases from V and 0 from J; bases not matched to a gene: 4. Germline CDR1 and CDR2: LNHDA and SQIVND (reference sequence). CDR3 DNA sequence: TGTGCCAGTAGCCCGGGACAGGACTCTGGAAACACCATATATTTT. Residues: CASSPGQDSGNTIYF.

The CDR3 DNA reads as TGTGCCATCAGTGATTGGGGAGGTCGCAATCAGCCCCAGCATTTT. The encoded protein is CAISDWGGRNQPQHF. This sequence joins TRBV10-3 and TRBJ1-5; D unresolved. Germline assignment: CDR1 ENHRY and CDR2 SYGVKD. V dropped 3 bases and J dropped 2 bases, with 11 bases sitting between them. This CDR3 spans 15 amino acids.

The chain's CDR3 is CASSLERGGSALIHEQYF. The CDR3 nucleotides read TGCGCCAGCAGCTTGGAGCGGGGGGGCTCCGCTTTGATCCACGAGCAGTACTTC. The V gene is TRBV5-1, the J gene TRBJ2-7; 10 nucleotides line up with TRBD2. From germline, CDR1 is SGHRS and CDR2 YFSETQ. CDR3 length: 18 amino acids. V lost 0 bases and J lost 5; bases outside the gene matches: 14. The full variable domain, completed using reference TRBV5-1 and TRBJ2-7, is KAGVTQTPRYLIKTRGQQVTLSCSPISGHRSVSWYQQTPGQGLQFLFEYFSETQRNKGNFPGRFSGRQFSNSRSEMNVSTLELGDSALYLCASSLERGGSALIHEQYFGPGTRLTVT.

This sequence joins TRBV25-1 and TRBJ1-2, with D uncertain. Germline values: CDR1 MGHDK, CDR2 SYGVNS. Trimming shortened V by 4 bases and J by 5 bases, and 17 bases separated the two germline ends. The CDR3 sequence is 15 residues long. Written as DNA, the CDR3 is TGTGCCAGCAGTGGCTCTGCGACGGATTCTTATGGCTACACCTTC. Protein: CASSGSATDSYGYTF.

This clone was recorded only once. V usage is TRBV12-3 or TRBV12-4 and J usage is TRBJ1-2, with 8 positions matching TRBD1. This CDR3 comprises 13 residues. With 6 bases clipped from V and 8 bases from J, the junction kept 8 bases outside the gene matches. The CDR3 DNA is TGTGCCAGCAGCGGTCAGGGGGCCGGAGGCTACACCTTC. This gives the protein CASSGQGAGGYTF.

This chain uses TRBV5-5 with TRBJ2-3; the D gene is possibly TRBD2 (5 bases). CDR3 length: 13 amino acids. Trimming took 3 bases from V and 6 from J, leaving 11 bases between them. Germline CDR1 SGHKS, CDR2 YYEKEE (reference sequence). The CDR3 is CASSSELVDTQYF. CDR3 in DNA: TGTGCCAGCAGCTCTGAACTAGTTGATACGCAGTATTTT.